Shown below are 6 T cell receptor beta chains from a single sample sequenced in a study of PD-1 blockade in classical Hodgkin lymphoma. Each patient experienced a relapse that followed autologous stem cell transplantation, and brentuximab vedotin exposure varied. Measured with immunoSEQ multiplex PCR; TCRdb has only the in-frame clones, and not every one. The profile covers roughly 81,000 clones, with 92% appearing a single time and under 3% taken by the ten largest. This material consisted of peripheral blood mononuclear cells (PBMCs), taken before the second cycle of nivolumab. The receptors originated from a human donor with classical Hodgkin lymphoma.

CDR3 sequence (DNA): TGTGCCAGTAGTATGCAGGGGGTGTCCGGGGAGCTGTTTTTT. Translation gives CASSMQGVSGELFF. This chain connects TRBV19 to TRBJ2-2, with 7 bases that match TRBD1. The junction had 4 bases not matched to a gene; V was cut back by 3 bases and J by 6 bases. CDR1 and CDR2 (germline): LNHDA, SQIVND (reference sequence). This CDR3 spans 14 amino acids.

V and J are TRBV30 and TRBJ2-3; D unclear. The CDR3 contains 12 residues. Trimming stripped 4 bases from V and 2 bases from J, with 7 bases between. Germline CDR1 and CDR2: GTSNPN and SVGIG (reference sequence). The DNA of the CDR3 is TGTGCCTGGACTCAATACACAGATACGCAGTATTTT. This gives the protein CAWTQYTDTQYF.

The rearrangement joins TRBV5-1 to TRBJ1-1; D not resolved. The germline V and J ends were trimmed by 1 base and 5 bases, with 9 bases remaining between them. The CDR3 totals 13 residues. In germline, CDR1 is SGHRS, CDR2 YFSETQ. CDR3 loop: CASSLYRATEAFF. The CDR3, as DNA: TGCGCCAGCAGCTTGTATAGGGCGACTGAAGCTTTCTTT. Supplemented by reference TRBV5-1 and TRBJ1-1, the full variable domain reads KAGVTQTPRYLIKTRGQQVTLSCSPISGHRSVSWYQQTPGQGLQFLFEYFSETQRNKGNFPGRFSGRQFSNSRSEMNVSTLELGDSALYLCASSLYRATEAFFGQGTRLTVV.

The rearrangement joins TRBV5-5 to TRBJ1-2, with D possibly being TRBD1 (6 bases). The V and J ends lost 0 bases and 2 bases respectively, with 11 bases between them. Germline-derived CDR1 and CDR2 are SGHKS and YYEKEE (reference sequence). The CDR3 contains 15 residues. The CDR3 loop is CASSLAGGPNYGYTF. The CDR3 region has the DNA TGTGCCAGCAGCTTGGCCGGGGGGCCCAACTATGGCTACACCTTC.

This chain links TRBV6-6 with TRBJ1-1, with TRBD1 matching over 8 bases. This CDR3 spans 16 amino acids. Germline CDR1 is MNHNY and CDR2 is SVGAGI (reference sequence). Germline trimming cut 7 bases from V and 4 bases from J; bases unmatched to any gene: 14. CDR3 nucleotides: TGTGCCAGCACCGGGTCCAGGGGGCCAAGTCGCACTGAAGCTTTCTTT. This sequence encodes CASTGSRGPSRTEAFF.

The chain links TRBV6-6 to TRBJ2-1; 7 nucleotides align to TRBD2. V lost 2 bases and J lost 10; bases outside the gene matches: 8. From germline, CDR1 is MNHNY and CDR2 SVGAGI (reference sequence). The CDR3 spans 14 residues. In nucleotides, the CDR3 is TGTGCCAGCAGTTACCTTGGGACTACACGCGAGCAGTTCTTC. Protein: CASSYLGTTREQFF.